This TCR beta chain was documented in a study of shared clonotypes between healthy human individuals. Germline CDR1 is SQVTM and CDR2 is ANQGSEA. The CDR3 consists of 15 residues. Trimming removed 6 bases at V and 5 bases at J, with 22 bases between. Researchers partitioned CD4+ cells into CD45RA+ naive and CD45RA-negative memory subsets. Sorted subsets were amplified in replicate PCRs using approximately 200 ng DNA, about 30,000 T cell genomes. Using immunoSEQ multiplex PCR, the repertoire was profiled, and TCRdb retains in-frame clones only, with some absent. The sample shows around 2.5 million clones, over 85% of them seen only once.

The V gene is TRBV29-1, the J gene TRBJ2-5; D might be TRBD1 or TRBD2, each matching 5 bases. This TCR came from a man aged 18 to 29 in good health. Some clones in this sample may be carry-over from other donors' samples. The sequenced sample was naive CD4+ T cells from PBMCs. Specified subset: CD45RA+ positively selected. The CDR3 loop is CSVLIEAGRAETQYF. The CDR3 region has the DNA TGCAGCGTCCTCATAGAGGCAGGGAGAGCCGAGACCCAGTACTTC.